Shown below are 11 T cell receptor beta chains from a single sample sequenced in a study of blood T cell repertoires in COVID-19. Sequenced by immunoSEQ multiplex PCR; TCRdb stores in-frame clones only, minus some. Among hundreds of thousands of clones, 65% to 90% were seen once, and the ten largest hold under 15%. Sequenced input: peripheral blood. These receptors were taken from a woman aged 70 to 79 with COVID-19, enrolled during active disease.

This clone showed up just a few times. V usage is TRBV7-8 and J usage is TRBJ1-2; 7 nucleotides line up with TRBD1. CDR3 length equals 13 residues. The germline gives CDR1 SGHVS, CDR2 FQNEAQ. Unmatched junction bases numbered 3, after V lost 1 base and J lost 7 bases. The CDR3 loop is CASSLGQGLGYTF. The CDR3 DNA sequence: TGTGCCAGCAGCTTAGGACAGGGACTTGGCTACACCTTC.

DNA for the CDR3: TGTGCCAGCAGCATAGGGACTGCCTCTACAGAGCAGTACTTC. This encodes CASSIGTASTEQYF. The rearrangement links TRBV7-6 to TRBJ2-7; tentative D call: TRBD2 (6 bases). V lost 5 bases and J 7 bases, leaving 18 bases between the germline ends. Per the germline V gene, CDR1 is SGHVS and CDR2 is FNYEAQ. The CDR3 sequence is 14 residues long. The whole variable domain, filled in from reference TRBV7-6 and TRBJ2-7, reads GAGVSQSPRYKVTKRGQDVALRCDPISGHVSLYWYRQALGQGPEFLTYFNYEAQQDKSGLPNDRFSAERPEGSISTLTIQRTEQRDSAMYRCASSIGTASTEQYFGPGTRLTVT.

This clone was counted between two and nine times. V and J are TRBV28 and TRBJ2-1, with TRBD1 matching 8 bases. Germline CDR1 MDHEN, CDR2 SYDVKM. With V trimmed by 5 bases and J by 0 bases, 3 bases remained unmatched. The CDR3 is 15 amino acids. The CDR3 DNA reads TGTGCCAGCAGTCGACAGGGGTTCTCCTACAATGAGCAGTTCTTC. This sequence encodes CASSRQGFSYNEQFF.

This clone was observed a single time. This chain connects TRBV9 to TRBJ2-3; 13 bases fit TRBD2. V dropped 3 bases and J dropped 6; count of bases not matched to a gene: 7. CDR3 length: 16 amino acids. Germline V lookup: CDR1 SGDLS, CDR2 YYNGEE. Here the CDR3 DNA reads TGTGCCAGCAGCGCAAGGACTAGCGGGGGTTGGGATACGCAGTATTTT. It codes for CASSARTSGGWDTQYF.

The chain employs TRBV7-2 and TRBJ2-3; weak D call: TRBD2 (6 bases). Germline V gene lookup returns CDR1 SGHTA and CDR2 FQGNSA. V lost 5 bases to trimming and J lost 4 bases, with 19 bases between them. The CDR3 length is 16 residues. As DNA, the CDR3 is TGTGCCAGCAGCCCGAACAGCCGGGGAGGATCAGATACGCAGTATTTT. Protein sequence: CASSPNSRGGSDTQYF.

V usage is TRBV9 and J usage is TRBJ1-1, with D maybe TRBD1 (6 bases). This CDR3 has 12 amino acids. Germline V gives CDR1 SGDLS, CDR2 YYNGEE. Trimming cost V 3 bases and J 8 bases, with 11 bases left between them. The CDR3 nucleotides read TGTGCCAGCAGCGGTGGCACAGGGGAAGCTTTCTTT. It yields the protein CASSGGTGEAFF.

The rearrangement uses TRBV5-1 and TRBJ1-1; D call uncertain. V lost 0 bases to trimming and J lost 5 bases, with 11 bases between them. Germline values: CDR1 SGHRS, CDR2 YFSETQ. The CDR3 is 14 amino acids. The CDR3 region has the DNA TGCGCCAGCAGCTTGGAGTCCGGGGTAACTGAAGCTTTCTTT. Its protein is CASSLESGVTEAFF. The variable domain in full, with the rest retrieved from reference TRBV5-1 and TRBJ1-1, is KAGVTQTPRYLIKTRGQQVTLSCSPISGHRSVSWYQQTPGQGLQFLFEYFSETQRNKGNFPGRFSGRQFSNSRSEMNVSTLELGDSALYLCASSLESGVTEAFFGQGTRLTVV.

This clone was seen a handful of times. The V gene is TRBV5-6, the J gene TRBJ2-2; the D gene is possibly TRBD2 (6 bases). Germline assignment: CDR1 SGHDT and CDR2 YYEEEE. The CDR3 has 16 residues. V shed 2 bases and J shed 5 bases, with 16 bases lying between them. The CDR3 coding sequence is TGTGCCAGCAGCTTCTGGGCGGGGAGTATGACCGGGGAGCTGTTTTTT. Its translation: CASSFWAGSMTGELFF.

This chain links TRBV24-1 with TRBJ1-1; 10 bases are a match to TRBD1. The V gene end was trimmed by 4 bases and the J gene end by 6 bases; junction bases not matched to a gene: 4. Germline CDR1 is KGHDR and CDR2 is SFDVKD. The CDR3 contains 14 residues. CDR3 residues: CATSDRGTGAEAFF. The CDR3 DNA sequence: TGTGCCACCAGTGACCGCGGGACAGGGGCTGAAGCTTTCTTT.

In this sample, this clone turned up once. The chain couples TRBV7-9 to TRBJ1-2, with D unresolved. The CDR3 contains 12 residues. Germline V CDR1 and CDR2: SEHNR, FQNEAQ (reference sequence). Trimming shortened V by 8 bases and J by 0 bases, and 7 bases separated the two germline ends. The CDR3 coding sequence is TGTGCCAGCTCCCCTCCTAACTATGGCTACACCTTC. Translated, it gives CASSPPNYGYTF.

CDR3 sequence: CASSAGLFQETQYF. The CDR3 DNA reads TGTGCCAGCAGTGCGGGTCTGTTTCAAGAGACCCAGTACTTC. V and J are TRBV25-1 and TRBJ2-5; unclear D gene. The CDR3 spans 14 residues. Germline V lookup: CDR1 MGHDK, CDR2 SYGVNS. V lost 4 bases to trimming and J lost 2 bases, with 11 bases between them. The full variable domain, completed using reference TRBV25-1 and TRBJ2-5, is EADIYQTPRYLVIGTGKKITLECSQTMGHDKMYWYQQDPGMELHLIHYSYGVNSTEKGDLSSESTVSRIRTEHFPLTLESARPSHTSQYLCASSAGLFQETQYFGPGTRLLVL.